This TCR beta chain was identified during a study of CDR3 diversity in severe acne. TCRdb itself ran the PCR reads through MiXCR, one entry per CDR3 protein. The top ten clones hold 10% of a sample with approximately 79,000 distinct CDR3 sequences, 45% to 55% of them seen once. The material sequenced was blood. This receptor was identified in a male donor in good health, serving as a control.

As DNA, the CDR3 is TGTGCCAGCAGCTTAGGACTAGCGGGAGGTGTTTACCAAGAGACCCAGTACTTC. Encoded protein: CASSLGLAGGVYQETQYF. V is TRBV7-2 and J is TRBJ2-5; 13 bases align to TRBD2. Germline V gene data show CDR1 as SGHTA and CDR2 as FQGNSA. This CDR3 is 18 amino acids long. Trimming removed 1 base from V and 0 bases from J; junction bases left unmatched: 5.